Described below is a single T cell receptor beta chain sequence and its context. Its antigen remains unknown. The germline V gene has CDR1 KGHSH and CDR2 LQKENI. The V segment lost 2 bases and the J segment 10 bases; nucleotides outside the gene matches: 9. The CDR3 runs to 16 residues. This sample stems from a study of OX40 agonist ivuxolimab in advanced cancers. Background on the study: Hepatocellular carcinoma, melanoma, renal cell or head and neck cancer was diagnosed in the dose-escalation patients.

The method was immunoSEQ multiplex PCR; TCRdb's version includes in-frame clones alone and lacks a portion of them. This table holds more than 65,000 clones, 75% to 85% found once. Study conclusions and caveats: At 0.1 to 3.0 mg/kg, CD4+ and CD8+ blood T cells expanded clonally by week 6.

The specimen was CD4+ or CD8+ T cells sorted from blood, collected in a trial of the OX40 agonist ivuxolimab. The chain uses TRBV18 and TRBJ1-6; the match to TRBD1 covers 9 bases. The TCR comes from an adult with an advanced solid tumor such as melanoma, head and neck, liver or kidney cancer. CDR3 coding DNA: TGTGCCAGCTCACCAAATTACGGGACAGGGTCCTCACCCCTCCACTTT. Protein product: CASSPNYGTGSSPLHF.